Sequencing of this T cell receptor beta chain was carried out in a study of blood T cell repertoires in COVID-19. On the study more broadly: Spain, Italy and the United States supplied samples that represented acute and convalescent COVID-19. PBMCs, B-cell-depleted T cells, or T cells were the source of the cDNA or gDNA that made up the material.

CDR3 length: 17 amino acids. V was clipped by 5 bases and J by 4 bases; unmatched bases: 9. The germline CDR1 and CDR2 sequences are SGHTA and FQGTGA. Cohorts were determined from participant-reported clinical history. Libraries were prepared by immunoSEQ multiplex PCR; TCRdb keeps only in-frame clonotypes and omits some of them. Of some 270,000 clones detected, around 90% appear once; the ten largest clones hold around 3.1%. The chain combines TRBV7-3 with TRBJ2-2; 11 nucleotides match TRBD2. Sequences were obtained from PBMCs or T cells enriched from blood (not recorded which). The origin of this receptor is a woman between 35 and 50 years old who had been exposed to COVID-19. CDR3 sequence reads: CASSQRTSGLGTGELFF. The DNA for the CDR3 is TGTGCCAGCAGCCAAAGGACTAGCGGGTTAGGCACCGGGGAGCTGTTTTTT.